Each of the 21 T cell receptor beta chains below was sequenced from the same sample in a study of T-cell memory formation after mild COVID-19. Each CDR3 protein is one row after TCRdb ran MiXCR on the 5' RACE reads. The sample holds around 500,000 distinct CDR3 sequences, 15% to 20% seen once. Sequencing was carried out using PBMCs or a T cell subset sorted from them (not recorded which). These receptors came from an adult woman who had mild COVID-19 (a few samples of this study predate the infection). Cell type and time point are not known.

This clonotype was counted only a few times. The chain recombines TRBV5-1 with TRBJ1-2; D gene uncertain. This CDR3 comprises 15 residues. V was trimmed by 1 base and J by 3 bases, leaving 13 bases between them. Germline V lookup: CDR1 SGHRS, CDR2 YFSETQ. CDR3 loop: CASSLTGVVYYGYTF. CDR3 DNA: TGCGCCAGCAGCTTGACTGGGGTCGTGTACTATGGCTACACCTTC.

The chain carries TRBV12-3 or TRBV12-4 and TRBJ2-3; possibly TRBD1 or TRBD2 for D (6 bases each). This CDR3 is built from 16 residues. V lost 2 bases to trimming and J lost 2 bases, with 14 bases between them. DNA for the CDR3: TGTGCCAGCAGTTTAACGTTCGGGGGCAACACAGATACGCAGTATTTT. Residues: CASSLTFGGNTDTQYF.

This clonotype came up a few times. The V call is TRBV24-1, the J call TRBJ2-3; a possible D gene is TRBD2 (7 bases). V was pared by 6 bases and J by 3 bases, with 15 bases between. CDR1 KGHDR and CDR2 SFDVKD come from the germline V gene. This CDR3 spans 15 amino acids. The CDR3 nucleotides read TGTGCCACCAGTCCGGGGGGCGCTTGGACAGATACGCAGTATTTT. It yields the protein CATSPGGAWTDTQYF.

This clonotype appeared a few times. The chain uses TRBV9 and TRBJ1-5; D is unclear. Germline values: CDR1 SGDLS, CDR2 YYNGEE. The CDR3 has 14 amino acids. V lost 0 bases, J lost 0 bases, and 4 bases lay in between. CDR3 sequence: CASSVADSNQPQHF. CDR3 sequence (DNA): TGTGCCAGCAGCGTAGCGGATAGCAATCAGCCCCAGCATTTT.

The CDR3 region has the DNA TGCGCCAGCAGTCAGACAGGGAAAGTCTATCAGCCCCAGCATTTT. Translated, it gives CASSQTGKVYQPQHF. This chain joins TRBV23-1 and TRBJ1-5; TRBD1 matches at 7 bases. TRBV23-1 is an ORF; its function is uncertain. The CDR3 sequence is 15 residues long. The junction had 7 bases not matched to a gene; V was cut back by 3 bases and J by 5 bases.

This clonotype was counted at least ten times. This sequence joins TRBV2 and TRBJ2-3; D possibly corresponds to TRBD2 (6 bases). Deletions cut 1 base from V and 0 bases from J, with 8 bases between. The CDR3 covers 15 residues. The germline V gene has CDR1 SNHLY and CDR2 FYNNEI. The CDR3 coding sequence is TGTGCCAGCAGTGAAGGCCGGGGGAGCACAGATACGCAGTATTTT. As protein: CASSEGRGSTDTQYF.

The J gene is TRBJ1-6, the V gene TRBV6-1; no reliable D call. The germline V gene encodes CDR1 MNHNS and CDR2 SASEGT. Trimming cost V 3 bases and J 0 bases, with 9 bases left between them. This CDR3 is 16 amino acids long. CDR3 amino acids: CASSDHILSYNSPLHF. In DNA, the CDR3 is TGTGCCAGCAGTGACCACATACTCTCCTATAATTCACCCCTCCACTTT.

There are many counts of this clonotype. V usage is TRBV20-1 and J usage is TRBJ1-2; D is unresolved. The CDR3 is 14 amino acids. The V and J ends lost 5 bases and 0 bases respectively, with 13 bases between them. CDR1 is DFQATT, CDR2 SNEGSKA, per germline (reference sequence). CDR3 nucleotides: TGCAGTGCTGCCCGGACCTACGCTAACTATGGCTACACCTTC. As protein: CSAARTYANYGYTF.

CDR3 sequence: CASGPTAAYEQYF. The CDR3 DNA follows: TGTGCCAGCGGGCCTACAGCCGCCTACGAGCAGTACTTC. The chain links TRBV27 to TRBJ2-7; D is uncertain. Germline V CDR1 and CDR2: MNHEY, SMNVEV (reference sequence). V lost 8 bases and J lost 2, with 13 bases in between. The CDR3 covers 13 residues.

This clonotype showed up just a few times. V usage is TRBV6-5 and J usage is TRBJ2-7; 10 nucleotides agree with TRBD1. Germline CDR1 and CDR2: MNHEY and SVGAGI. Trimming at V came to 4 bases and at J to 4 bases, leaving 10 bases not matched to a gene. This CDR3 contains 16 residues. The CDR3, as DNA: TGTGCCAGCAGTTTGGGACAGGGGCGCAGGGGGTACGAGCAGTACTTC. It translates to CASSLGQGRRGYEQYF.

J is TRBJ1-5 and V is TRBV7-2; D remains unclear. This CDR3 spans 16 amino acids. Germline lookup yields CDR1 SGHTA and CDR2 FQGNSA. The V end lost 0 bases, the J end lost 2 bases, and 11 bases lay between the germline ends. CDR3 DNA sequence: TGTGCCAGCAGCTTAGCTATAGGGTACGGCAATCAGCCCCAGCATTTT. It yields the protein CASSLAIGYGNQPQHF. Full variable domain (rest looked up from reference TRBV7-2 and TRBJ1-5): GAGVSQSPSNKVTEKGKDVELRCDPISGHTALYWYRQSLGQGLEFLIYFQGNSAPDKSGLPSDRFSAERTGGSVSTLTIQRTQQEDSAVYLCASSLAIGYGNQPQHFGDGTRLSIL.

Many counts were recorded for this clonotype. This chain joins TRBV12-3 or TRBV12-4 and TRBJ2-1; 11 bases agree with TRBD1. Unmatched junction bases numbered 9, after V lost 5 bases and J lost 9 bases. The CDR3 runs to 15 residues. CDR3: CASSVPGQGVGEQFF. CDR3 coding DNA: TGTGCCAGCAGTGTTCCGGGACAGGGGGTTGGTGAGCAGTTCTTC.

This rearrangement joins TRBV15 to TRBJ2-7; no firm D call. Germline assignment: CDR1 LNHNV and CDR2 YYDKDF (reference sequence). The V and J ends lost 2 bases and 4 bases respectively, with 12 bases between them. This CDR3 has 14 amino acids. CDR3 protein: CATSRSQERYEQYF. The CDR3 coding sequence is TGTGCCACCAGCAGAAGCCAGGAGAGGTACGAGCAGTACTTC.

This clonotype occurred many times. CDR3 DNA: TGCGCCAGCAGCCAAGATGGTACGGGTATGCGCGGCAATGAGCAGTTCTTC. Amino acids: CASSQDGTGMRGNEQFF. V and J are TRBV4-1 and TRBJ2-1; D not certain. V lost 0 bases to trimming and J lost 6 bases, with 18 bases between them. Germline CDR1 is MGHRA and CDR2 is YSYEKL. The CDR3 loop spans 17 amino acids.

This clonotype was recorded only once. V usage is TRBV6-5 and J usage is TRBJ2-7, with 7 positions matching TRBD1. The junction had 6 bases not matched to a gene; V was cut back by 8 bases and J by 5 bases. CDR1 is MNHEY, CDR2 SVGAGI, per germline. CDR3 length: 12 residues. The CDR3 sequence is CASGNRGNEQYF. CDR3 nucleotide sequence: TGTGCCAGCGGTAACAGGGGCAACGAGCAGTACTTC.

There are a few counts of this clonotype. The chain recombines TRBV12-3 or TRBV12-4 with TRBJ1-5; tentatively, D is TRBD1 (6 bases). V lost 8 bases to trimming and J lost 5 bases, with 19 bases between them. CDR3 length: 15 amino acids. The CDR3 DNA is TGTGCCAGCGGTGAATCTGGACAGTGGGATCAGCCCCAGCATTTT. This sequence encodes CASGESGQWDQPQHF.

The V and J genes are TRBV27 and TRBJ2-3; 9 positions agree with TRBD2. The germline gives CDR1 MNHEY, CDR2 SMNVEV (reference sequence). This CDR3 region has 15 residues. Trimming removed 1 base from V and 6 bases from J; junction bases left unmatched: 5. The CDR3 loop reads CASSLWLAGVDTQYF. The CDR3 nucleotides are TGTGCCAGCAGTTTATGGTTAGCGGGAGTGGATACGCAGTATTTT.

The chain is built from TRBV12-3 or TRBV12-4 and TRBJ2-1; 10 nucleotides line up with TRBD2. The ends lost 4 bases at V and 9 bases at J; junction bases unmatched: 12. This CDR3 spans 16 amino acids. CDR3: CASSSKAGGFQGEQFF. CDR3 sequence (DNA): TGTGCCAGCAGTTCTAAAGCGGGAGGGTTTCAGGGTGAGCAGTTCTTC.

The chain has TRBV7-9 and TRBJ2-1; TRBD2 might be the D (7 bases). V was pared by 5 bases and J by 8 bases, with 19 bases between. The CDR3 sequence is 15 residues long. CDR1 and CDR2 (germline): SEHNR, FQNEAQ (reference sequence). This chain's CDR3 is CASSTWGRGKDEQFF. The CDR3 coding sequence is TGTGCCAGCAGCACTTGGGGGCGGGGGAAGGATGAGCAGTTCTTC.

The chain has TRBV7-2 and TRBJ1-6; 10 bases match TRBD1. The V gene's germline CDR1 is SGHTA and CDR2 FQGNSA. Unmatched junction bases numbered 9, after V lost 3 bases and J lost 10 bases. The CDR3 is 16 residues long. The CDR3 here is CASSLLGQGIYSPLHF. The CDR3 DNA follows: TGTGCCAGCAGCTTGCTGGGACAGGGGATATACTCACCCCTCCACTTT.

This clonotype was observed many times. The CDR3 nucleotides are TGTGCCAGCAGCCAAAGTCTCCCCACTGAAGCTTTCTTT. It yields the protein CASSQSLPTEAFF. V gene TRBV3-1 combines with J gene TRBJ1-1; D uncertain. With 2 bases removed from V and 4 bases from J, the gap between germline ends came to 8 bases. The CDR3 has 13 amino acids. Per the germline V gene, CDR1 is LGHDT and CDR2 is YNNKEL (reference sequence).